The clone carrying this TCR beta chain was seen a single time. Germline V gene data show CDR1 as GTSNPN and CDR2 as SVGIG (reference sequence). This CDR3 has 13 amino acids. Trimming pared 6 bases from V and 7 bases from J, leaving 18 bases between. This sample is part of a study of blood T cell repertoires in COVID-19. Libraries were prepared by immunoSEQ multiplex PCR; TCRdb keeps only in-frame clonotypes and omits some of them. The sample gives about 55,000 clones, roughly 87% of which show up once; about 2% is in the top ten. Sequenced sample: peripheral blood. This clonotype was obtained from a woman aged 60-75 years with acute or convalescent COVID-19. The chain couples TRBV30 to TRBJ1-2; weak D call: TRBD1 (6 bases). CDR3 DNA: TGTGCCTGCTCGCGTGAGGGGGTTGGTGGCTACACCTTC. This codes for CACSREGVGGYTF. The full variable domain, completed using reference TRBV30 and TRBJ1-2, is SQTIHQWPATLVQPVGSPLSLECTVEGTSNPNLYWYRQAAGRGLQLLFYSVGIGQISSEVPQNLSASRPQDRQFILSSKKLLLSDSGFYLCACSREGVGGYTFGSGTRLTVV.